The 7 T cell receptor beta chains listed next were all sequenced from one sample in a study of blood T cell repertoires in COVID-19. Libraries were prepared by immunoSEQ multiplex PCR; TCRdb keeps only in-frame clonotypes and omits some of them. Of roughly 43,000 clones in the sample, around 90% were seen once. Sequences were obtained from peripheral blood. The origin of the receptors is a human donor in a cohort sampled during active COVID-19.

The chain uses TRBV11-2 and TRBJ2-3, with a weak D call TRBD2 (5 bases). The V gene's germline CDR1 is SGHAT and CDR2 FQNNGV. The CDR3 length is 16 residues. V was clipped by 1 base and J by 3 bases, with 14 bases between them. The CDR3 is CASSLGAEARTDTQYF. The CDR3, as DNA: TGTGCCAGCAGCTTAGGAGCGGAAGCTCGTACAGATACGCAGTATTTT.

The chain recombines TRBV6-6 with TRBJ2-7, with 12 bases that match TRBD2. The CDR3 runs to 15 residues. The V segment lost 6 bases and the J segment 5 bases; nucleotides outside the gene matches: 8. The germline V gene has CDR1 MNHNY and CDR2 SVGAGI (reference sequence). The CDR3 nucleotides are TGTGCCAGCAGCCCTACTAGCGGGAGGATCCACGAGCAGTACTTC. Protein product: CASSPTSGRIHEQYF.

This rearrangement joins TRBV7-6 to TRBJ2-7; TRBD2 matches 12 bases. The trim removed 5 bases at V and 2 bases at J, leaving 4 bases unmatched. The germline V gene has CDR1 SGHVS and CDR2 FNYEAQ. There are 15 residues in the CDR3. The CDR3, as DNA: TGTGCCAGCAGCCCTAGCGGGAGGGCCCCCTACGAGCAGTACTTC. This sequence encodes CASSPSGRAPYEQYF.

This clone showed up just once. This chain connects TRBV9 to TRBJ2-2; D uncertain. Looked up from germline, CDR1 is SGDLS and CDR2 is YYNGEE. The CDR3 loop spans 15 amino acids. V was trimmed by 4 bases and J by 3 bases, leaving 13 bases between them. The CDR3 here is CASSPPDSYTGELFF. The CDR3 nucleotides read TGTGCCAGCAGCCCTCCAGACTCATACACCGGGGAGCTGTTTTTT.

V and J are TRBV12-3 or TRBV12-4 and TRBJ2-5; D unclear. CDR3 length: 13 residues. Trimming stripped 3 bases from V and 0 bases from J, with 5 bases between. CDR3 in amino acids: CASSFTDQETQYF. CDR3 coding DNA: TGTGCCAGCAGTTTTACGGACCAAGAGACCCAGTACTTC.

The gene calls are TRBV5-4 and TRBJ2-1, with TRBD2 matching over 12 bases. CDR1 is SGHNT, CDR2 YYREEE, per germline (reference sequence). The CDR3 is 15 residues long. The trim removed 5 bases at V and 4 bases at J, leaving 4 bases unmatched. This CDR3 reads CASRSGTSGYNEQFF. The CDR3 DNA sequence: TGTGCCAGCAGGTCCGGGACTAGCGGGTACAATGAGCAGTTCTTC. Full variable domain (outside the CDR3, taken from reference TRBV5-4 and TRBJ2-1): ETGVTQSPTHLIKTRGQQVTLRCSSQSGHNTVSWYQQALGQGPQFIFQYYREEENGRGNFPPRFSGLQFPNYSSELNVNALELDDSALYLCASRSGTSGYNEQFFGPGTRLTVL.

The chain couples TRBV28 to TRBJ2-7; 9 nucleotides line up with TRBD1. CDR3 size: 15 residues. Losses at the gene ends were 7 bases for V and 2 bases for J; bases not matched to a gene: 9. CDR1 and CDR2 (germline): MDHEN, SYDVKM. The chain's CDR3 is CASTPPGTGTYEQYF. The CDR3 DNA is TGTGCCAGCACTCCACCGGGGACAGGGACCTACGAGCAGTACTTC.